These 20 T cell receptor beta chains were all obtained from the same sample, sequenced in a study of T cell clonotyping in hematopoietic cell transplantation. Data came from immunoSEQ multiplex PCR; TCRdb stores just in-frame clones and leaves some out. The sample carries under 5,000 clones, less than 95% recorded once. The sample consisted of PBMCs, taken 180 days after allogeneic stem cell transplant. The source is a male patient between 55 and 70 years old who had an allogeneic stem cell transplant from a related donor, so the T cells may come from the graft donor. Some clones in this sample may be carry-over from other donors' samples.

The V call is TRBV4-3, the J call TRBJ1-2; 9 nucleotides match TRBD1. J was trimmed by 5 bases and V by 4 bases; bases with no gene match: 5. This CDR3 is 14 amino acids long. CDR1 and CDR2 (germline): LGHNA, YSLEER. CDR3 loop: CASSPRDREYGYTF. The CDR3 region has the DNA TGCGCCAGCAGCCCGCGGGACAGGGAATATGGCTACACCTTC.

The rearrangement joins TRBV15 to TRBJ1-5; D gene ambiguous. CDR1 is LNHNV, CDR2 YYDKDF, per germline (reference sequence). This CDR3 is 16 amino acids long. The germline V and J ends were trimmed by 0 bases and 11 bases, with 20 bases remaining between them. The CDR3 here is CATSREDPWAPSAQHF. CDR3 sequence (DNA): TGTGCCACCAGCAGAGAAGACCCTTGGGCCCCCTCAGCCCAGCATTTT.

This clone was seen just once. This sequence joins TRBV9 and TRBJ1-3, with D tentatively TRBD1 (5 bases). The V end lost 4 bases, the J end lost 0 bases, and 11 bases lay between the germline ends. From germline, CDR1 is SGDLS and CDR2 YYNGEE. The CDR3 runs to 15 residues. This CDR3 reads CASSPRGSSGNTIYF. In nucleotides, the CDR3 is TGTGCCAGCAGCCCGCGGGGCAGCTCTGGAAACACCATATATTTT.

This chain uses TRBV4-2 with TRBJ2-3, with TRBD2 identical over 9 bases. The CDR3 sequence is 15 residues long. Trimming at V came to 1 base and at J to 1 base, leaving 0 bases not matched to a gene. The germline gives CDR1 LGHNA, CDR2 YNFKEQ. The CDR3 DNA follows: TGTGCCAGCAGCCAAGCTAGCGGGGGCACAGATACGCAGTATTTT. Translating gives CASSQASGGTDTQYF.

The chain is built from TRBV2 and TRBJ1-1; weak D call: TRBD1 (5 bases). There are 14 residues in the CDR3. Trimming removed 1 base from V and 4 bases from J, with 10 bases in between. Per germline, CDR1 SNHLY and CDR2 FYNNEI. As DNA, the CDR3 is TGTGCCAGCAGTGAAGTCGGGGGATTCACTGAAGCTTTCTTT. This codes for CASSEVGGFTEAFF.

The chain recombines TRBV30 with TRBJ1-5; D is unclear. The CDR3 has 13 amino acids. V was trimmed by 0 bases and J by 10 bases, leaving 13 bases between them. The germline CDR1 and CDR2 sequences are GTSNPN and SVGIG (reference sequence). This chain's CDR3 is CAWSVRGVSPQHF. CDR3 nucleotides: TGTGCCTGGAGTGTACGTGGGGTCTCCCCCCAGCATTTT.

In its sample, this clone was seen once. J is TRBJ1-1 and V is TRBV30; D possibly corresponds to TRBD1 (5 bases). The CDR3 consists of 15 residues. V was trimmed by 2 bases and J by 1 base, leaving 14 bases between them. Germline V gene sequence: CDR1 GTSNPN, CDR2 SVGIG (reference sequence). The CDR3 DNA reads TGTGCCTGGAGTAGTTTGGGGGGAGGGAACACTGAAGCTTTCTTT. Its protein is CAWSSLGGGNTEAFF.

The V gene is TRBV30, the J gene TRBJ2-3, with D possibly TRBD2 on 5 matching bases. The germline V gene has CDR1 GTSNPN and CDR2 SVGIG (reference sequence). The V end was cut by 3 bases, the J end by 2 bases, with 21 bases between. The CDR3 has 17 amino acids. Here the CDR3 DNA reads TGTGCCTGGAGACACGAGCCGGACTCAGAAAACACAGATACGCAGTATTTT. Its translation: CAWRHEPDSENTDTQYF.

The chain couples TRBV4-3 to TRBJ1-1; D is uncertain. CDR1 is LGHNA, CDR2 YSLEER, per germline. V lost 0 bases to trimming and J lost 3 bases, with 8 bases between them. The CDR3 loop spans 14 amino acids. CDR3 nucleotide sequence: TGCGCCAGCAGCCAAGAGCCGGGCCACACTGAAGCTTTCTTT. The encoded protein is CASSQEPGHTEAFF.

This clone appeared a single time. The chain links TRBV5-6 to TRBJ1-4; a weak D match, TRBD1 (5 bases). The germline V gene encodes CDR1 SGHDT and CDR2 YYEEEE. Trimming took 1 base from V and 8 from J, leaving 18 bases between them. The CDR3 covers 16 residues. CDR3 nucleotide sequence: TGTGCCAGCAGCTTGAGTACCCGGGGGACGCGGGAAAAACTGTTTTTT. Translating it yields CASSLSTRGTREKLFF.

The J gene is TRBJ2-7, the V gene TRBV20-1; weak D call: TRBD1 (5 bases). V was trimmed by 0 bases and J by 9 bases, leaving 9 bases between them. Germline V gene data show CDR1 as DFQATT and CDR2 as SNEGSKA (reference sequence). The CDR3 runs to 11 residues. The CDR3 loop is CSARDGRGQYF. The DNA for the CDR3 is TGCAGTGCTAGAGATGGAAGGGGGCAGTACTTC.

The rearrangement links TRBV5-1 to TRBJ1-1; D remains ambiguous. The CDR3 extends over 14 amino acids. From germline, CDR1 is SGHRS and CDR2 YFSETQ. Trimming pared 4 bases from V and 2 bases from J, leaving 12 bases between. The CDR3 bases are TGCGCCAGCAGCCCCCCAGAATTTAACACTGAAGCTTTCTTT. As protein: CASSPPEFNTEAFF. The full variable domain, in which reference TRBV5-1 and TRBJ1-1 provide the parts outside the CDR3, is KAGVTQTPRYLIKTRGQQVTLSCSPISGHRSVSWYQQTPGQGLQFLFEYFSETQRNKGNFPGRFSGRQFSNSRSEMNVSTLELGDSALYLCASSPPEFNTEAFFGQGTRLTVV.

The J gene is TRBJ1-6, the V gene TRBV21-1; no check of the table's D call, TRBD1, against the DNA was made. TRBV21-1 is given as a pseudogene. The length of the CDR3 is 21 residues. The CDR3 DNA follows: TGTGCCAGCAGCACACGTAGGCCCAGGGACAGGAGGGGACTATATAATTCACCCCTCCACTTT. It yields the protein CASSTRRPRDRRGLYNSPLHF.

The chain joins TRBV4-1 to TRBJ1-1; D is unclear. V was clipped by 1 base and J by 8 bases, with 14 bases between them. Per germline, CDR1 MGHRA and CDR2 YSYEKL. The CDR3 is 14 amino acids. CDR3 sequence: CASSQVLRAVEAFF. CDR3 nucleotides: TGCGCCAGCAGCCAAGTGCTTAGGGCGGTAGAAGCTTTCTTT.

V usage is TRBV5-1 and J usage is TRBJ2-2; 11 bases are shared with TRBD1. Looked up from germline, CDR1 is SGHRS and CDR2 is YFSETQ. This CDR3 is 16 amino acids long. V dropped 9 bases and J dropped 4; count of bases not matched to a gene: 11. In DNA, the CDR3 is TGCGCCACCCGGACAGGGGGCGCGGTCAGCACCGGGGAGCTGTTTTTT. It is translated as CATRTGGAVSTGELFF.

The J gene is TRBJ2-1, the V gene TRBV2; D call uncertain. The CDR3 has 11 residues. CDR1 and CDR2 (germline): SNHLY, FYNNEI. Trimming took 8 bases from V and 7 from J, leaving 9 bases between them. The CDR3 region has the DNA TGTGCCAGCCGAGGTGGGAATGAGCAGTTCTTC. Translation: CASRGGNEQFF.

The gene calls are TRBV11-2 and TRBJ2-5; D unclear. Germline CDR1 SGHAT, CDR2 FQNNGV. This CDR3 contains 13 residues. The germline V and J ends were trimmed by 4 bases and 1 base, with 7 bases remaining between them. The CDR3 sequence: CASSSGRQETQYF. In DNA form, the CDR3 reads TGTGCCAGCAGCTCGGGTCGCCAAGAGACCCAGTACTTC.

CDR3 in amino acids: CASRTTGGYEQYF. CDR3 nucleotide sequence: TGTGCCAGCAGGACCACAGGGGGTTACGAGCAGTACTTC. The V gene is TRBV28, the J gene TRBJ2-7; TRBD1 matches at 8 bases. The junction had 5 bases not matched to a gene; V was cut back by 6 bases and J by 4 bases. The CDR3 extends over 13 amino acids. Per germline, CDR1 MDHEN and CDR2 SYDVKM.

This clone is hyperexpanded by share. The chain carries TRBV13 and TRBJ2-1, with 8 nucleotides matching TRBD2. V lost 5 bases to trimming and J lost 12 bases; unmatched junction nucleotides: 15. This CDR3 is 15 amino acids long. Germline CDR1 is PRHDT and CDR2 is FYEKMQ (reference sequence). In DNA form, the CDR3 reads TGTGCCAGCAGCGACCTAGCGGGTATGCTCGGTCGGCAGTTCTTC. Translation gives CASSDLAGMLGRQFF.

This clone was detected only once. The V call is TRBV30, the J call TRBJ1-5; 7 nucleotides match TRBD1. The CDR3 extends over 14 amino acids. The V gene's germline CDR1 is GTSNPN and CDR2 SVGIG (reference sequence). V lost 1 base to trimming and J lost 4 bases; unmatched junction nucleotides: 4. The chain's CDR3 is CAWSAPGGNQPQHF. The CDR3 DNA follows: TGTGCCTGGAGTGCCCCAGGGGGGAATCAGCCCCAGCATTTT.